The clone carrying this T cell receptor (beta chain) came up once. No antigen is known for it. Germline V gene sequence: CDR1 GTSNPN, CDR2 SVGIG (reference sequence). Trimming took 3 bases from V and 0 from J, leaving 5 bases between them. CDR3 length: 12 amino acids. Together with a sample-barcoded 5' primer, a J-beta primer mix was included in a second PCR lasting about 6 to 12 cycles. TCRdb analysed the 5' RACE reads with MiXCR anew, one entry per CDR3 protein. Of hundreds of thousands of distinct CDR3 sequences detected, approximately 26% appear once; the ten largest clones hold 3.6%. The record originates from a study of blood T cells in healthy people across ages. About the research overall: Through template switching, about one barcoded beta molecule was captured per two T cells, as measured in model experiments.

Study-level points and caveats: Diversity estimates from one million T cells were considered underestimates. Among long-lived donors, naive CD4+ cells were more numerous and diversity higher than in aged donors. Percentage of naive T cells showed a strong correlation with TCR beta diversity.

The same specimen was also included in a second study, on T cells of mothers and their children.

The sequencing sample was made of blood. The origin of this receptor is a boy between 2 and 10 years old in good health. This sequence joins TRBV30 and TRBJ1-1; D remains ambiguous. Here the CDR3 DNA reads TGTGCCTGGAGCCCGTTGAACACTGAAGCTTTCTTT. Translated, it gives CAWSPLNTEAFF.